This record concerns one T cell receptor (beta chain) sequence. This entry comes from a study of blood T cell repertoires in COVID-19. At the level of the study: Samples taken during acute and convalescent COVID-19 were collected in the United States, Italy and Spain. T cells, B-cell-depleted T cells, or PBMCs provided the cDNA or gDNA that served as material.

How the authors handled the data: From reference gene primer amplification, estimates of nucleated cell counts were derived. The assay was immunoSEQ multiplex PCR, and TCRdb's table has in-frame clones only and misses some. That table gives V, J and clone size, and the DNA gave D and trimming. The repertoire holds over 70,000 clones, with more than 60% as singletons. The TCR was taken from a human donor in a cohort sampled during active COVID-19. The sequenced sample was peripheral blood.

The CDR3 loop reads CASAPLAFSYEQYF. As DNA, the CDR3 is TGTGCTAGTGCCCCTCTAGCGTTCTCCTACGAGCAGTACTTC. The chain combines TRBV12-5 with TRBJ2-7; D perhaps matches TRBD2 (6 bases). The CDR3 has 14 residues. The germline CDR1 and CDR2 sequences are LGHNT and FRNRAP. V lost 7 bases and J lost 0, with 13 bases in between.